One sample yielded the 5 T cell receptor beta chains listed below, sequenced in a study of early T cells in non-severe SARS-CoV-2 infection. TCRdb re-derived calls from the 5' RACE reads in MiXCR, one entry per CDR3 protein. The table lists more than 35,000 distinct CDR3 sequences, 5% to 6.5% of them singletons. Sequencing was done on a sample of whole blood. All receptors come from an adult who was a healthcare worker with PCR-confirmed SARS-CoV-2 infection or an uninfected control (not recorded which).

The V and J genes are TRBV5-5 and TRBJ1-1; weak D call: TRBD1 (6 bases). This CDR3 region has 13 residues. In germline, CDR1 is SGHKS, CDR2 YYEKEE (reference sequence). Between the trimmed V and J ends, which lost 2 bases and 1 base, there was a span of 6 bases. CDR3 DNA: TGTGCCAGCAGCTTACAGGGGAACACTGAAGCTTTCTTT. It yields the protein CASSLQGNTEAFF.

The chain recombines TRBV12-3 or TRBV12-4 with TRBJ2-3, with D possibly being TRBD2 (5 bases). V was shortened by 7 bases and J by 8 bases, with 10 bases between the two germline ends. The CDR3 totals 11 residues. CDR3 in amino acids: CASTSAGTQYF. The DNA of the CDR3 is TGTGCCAGCACCAGCGCGGGTACGCAGTATTTT.

This clonotype was observed at least ten times. The chain carries TRBV6-5 and TRBJ1-6; a possible D gene is TRBD1 (6 bases). V lost 0 bases to trimming and J lost 8 bases, with 11 bases between them. Germline loops: CDR1 MNHEY, CDR2 SVGAGI. CDR3 size: 15 residues. The CDR3 here is CASSYSRSGDSPLHF. The CDR3 DNA sequence: TGTGCCAGCAGTTACTCGCGCTCAGGGGATTCACCCCTCCACTTT.

This clonotype has ten or more counts. This chain joins TRBV4-1 and TRBJ1-5; D not resolved. The CDR3 length is 16 residues. Germline V gene sequence: CDR1 MGHRA, CDR2 YSYEKL. V was shortened by 0 bases and J by 4 bases, with 13 bases between the two germline ends. CDR3 coding DNA: TGCGCCAGCAGCCAAGAGGCCCCCTTGTCTAATCAGCCCCAGCATTTT. Protein sequence: CASSQEAPLSNQPQHF.

This chain connects TRBV6-4 to TRBJ2-1; no clear D. The V and J ends lost 3 bases and 5 bases respectively, with 8 bases between them. The CDR3 runs to 13 residues. Germline CDR1 reads MRHNA; CDR2 reads SNTAGT. Written as DNA, the CDR3 is TGTGCCAGCAGTGAACAAGAGCACAATGAGCAGTTCTTC. It is translated as CASSEQEHNEQFF.